One and the same sample provided the 10 T cell receptor beta chains below, sequenced in a study of CD8 T cells in Susac syndrome. Reverse transcription of 0.5 to 1 ug RNA was performed with random hexamers. TCRdb called the immunoSEQ multiplex PCR reads again in MiXCR, with one record for every CDR3 protein. Of 90,000 to 110,000 distinct CDR3 sequences detected, 95% to 98% appear once; the ten largest clones hold 0.09% to 0.1%. Sequenced input: CD4+ T cells from PBMCs. Source of these receptors: a human donor in good health.

The rearrangement links TRBV3-1 to TRBJ2-7; D ambiguous. Trimming cost V 4 bases and J 0 bases, with 7 bases left between them. Per germline, CDR1 LGHDT and CDR2 YNNKEL (reference sequence). CDR3 length equals 13 residues. CDR3 coding DNA: TGTGCCAGCAGCCCCTTTTCCTCCTACGAGCAGTACTTC. Translated: CASSPFSSYEQYF.

In DNA, the CDR3 is TGTGCCAGCAGTATAGACAAAGCTAACTATGGCTACACCTTC. Translation: CASSIDKANYGYTF. This sequence joins TRBV27 and TRBJ1-2, with D hard to call. The germline V and J ends were trimmed by 5 bases and 0 bases, with 10 bases remaining between them. Germline CDR1 is MNHEY and CDR2 is SMNVEV (reference sequence). This CDR3 has 14 amino acids.

CDR3 sequence (DNA): TGTGCCAGCAGCTTACAGGGTCCGTTCCCCGGAAACACCATATATTTT. This codes for CASSLQGPFPGNTIYF. The V call is TRBV5-6, the J call TRBJ1-3, with TRBD1 as a possible D gene (6 bases). With 2 bases removed from V and 4 bases from J, the gap between germline ends came to 16 bases. The CDR3 contains 16 residues. The germline V gene encodes CDR1 SGHDT and CDR2 YYEEEE.

The rearrangement uses TRBV20-1 and TRBJ2-7; D assignment may be TRBD1 or TRBD2 (5 bases each). V dropped 6 bases and J dropped 0 bases, with 9 bases sitting between them. The CDR3 loop spans 12 amino acids. CDR1 and CDR2 (germline): DFQATT, SNEGSKA (reference sequence). The CDR3 nucleotides read TGCAGTGCACGGGGCCTCTCCTACGAGCAGTACTTC. Its translation: CSARGLSYEQYF.

This clonotype was seen once. CDR3 sequence: CAISEGGAYGYTF. The CDR3 coding sequence is TGTGCCATCAGTGAGGGAGGGGCCTATGGCTACACCTTC. The chain employs TRBV10-3 and TRBJ1-2; D perhaps matches TRBD1 (5 bases). This CDR3 comprises 13 residues. Germline V CDR1 and CDR2: ENHRY, SYGVKD. V was clipped by 2 bases and J by 4 bases, with 8 bases between them.

The V gene is TRBV29-1, the J gene TRBJ1-3; unclear D gene. Trimming cost V 6 bases and J 1 base, with 10 bases left between them. The germline CDR1 and CDR2 sequences are SQVTM and ANQGSEA. This CDR3 is built from 13 residues. CDR3 nucleotide sequence: TGCAGCGTGAGAGCGATATCTGGAAACACCATATATTTT. This codes for CSVRAISGNTIYF.

The V gene is TRBV12-3 or TRBV12-4, the J gene TRBJ2-7; no clear D gene. CDR3 length: 11 residues. The ends were cut back, 6 bases at V and 1 base at J, with 4 bases in the middle. CDR3 coding DNA: TGTGCCAGCAGCATGTCCTACGAGCAGTACTTC. Its translation is CASSMSYEQYF.

The rearrangement joins TRBV12-3 or TRBV12-4 to TRBJ1-5, with D unclear. V was clipped by 2 bases and J by 6 bases, with 2 bases between them. The CDR3 has 11 residues. The CDR3 protein is CASSLSQPQHF. In DNA form, the CDR3 reads TGTGCCAGCAGTTTAAGTCAGCCCCAGCATTTT.

The chain joins TRBV9 to TRBJ2-5; no clear D gene. The germline V gene has CDR1 SGDLS and CDR2 YYNGEE. V was shortened by 2 bases and J by 5 bases, with 13 bases between the two germline ends. This CDR3 comprises 14 residues. Written as DNA, the CDR3 is TGTGCCAGCAGCGTGACACCGAAGAAGGAGACCCAGTACTTC. Protein sequence: CASSVTPKKETQYF.

The chain combines TRBV4-3 with TRBJ2-3; possibly TRBD1 for D (6 bases). Germline CDR1 reads LGHNA; CDR2 reads YSLEER. V was shortened by 4 bases and J by 10 bases, with 15 bases between the two germline ends. The CDR3 is 13 residues long. CDR3 sequence (DNA): TGCGCCAGCAGCCGCTTAACAGGGTTAGCGCAGTATTTT. It translates to CASSRLTGLAQYF.